The subject of this entry is one TCR beta chain. This sample was included in a study of long-term antiretroviral therapy in people with HIV. Looking at the study overall: The 2015 immediate-ART recommendation came about a decade after the earliest samples.

At the survey level, the v3.0 immunoSEQ assay was run. Assay used: immunoSEQ multiplex PCR; TCRdb lists only in-frame clones, some missing. The data contain 25,000 to 30,000 clones, over 75% of them seen just once; the ten biggest clones take up 7% to 10%. For each donor, at least one pre-ART and at least two post-ART PBMC samples were available. In germline, CDR1 is SGHTA, CDR2 FQGNSA. Trimming took off 5 bases at V and 6 bases at J, with 13 bases between the two ends. The CDR3 covers 14 residues. This TCR came from a middle-aged man with HIV. This specimen was unsorted PBMCs, taken 4.7 to 5 years after starting antiretroviral therapy. The chain uses TRBV7-2 and TRBJ2-2; weak D call: TRBD1 (6 bases). The CDR3 here is CASSGGPVSGELFF. The CDR3, as DNA: TGTGCCAGCAGCGGGGGCCCGGTCTCCGGGGAGCTGTTTTTT.